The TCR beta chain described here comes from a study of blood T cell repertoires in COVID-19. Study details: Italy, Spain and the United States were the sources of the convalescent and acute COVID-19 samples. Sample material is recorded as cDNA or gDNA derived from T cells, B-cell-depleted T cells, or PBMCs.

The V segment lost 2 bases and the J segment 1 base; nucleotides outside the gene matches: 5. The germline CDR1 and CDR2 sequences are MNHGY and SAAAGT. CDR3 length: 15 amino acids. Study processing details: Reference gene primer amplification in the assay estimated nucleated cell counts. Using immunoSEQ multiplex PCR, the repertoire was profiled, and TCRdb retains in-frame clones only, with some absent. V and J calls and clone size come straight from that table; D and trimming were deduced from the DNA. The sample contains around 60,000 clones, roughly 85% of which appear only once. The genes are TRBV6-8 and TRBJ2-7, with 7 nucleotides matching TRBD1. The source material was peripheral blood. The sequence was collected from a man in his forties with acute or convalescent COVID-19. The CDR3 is CASSYGRDRSYEQYF. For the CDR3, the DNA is TGTGCCAGCAGTTACGGTCGGGACAGATCCTACGAGCAGTACTTC.